The subject of this entry is one T cell receptor (beta chain). The antigen is unknown. TCRdb's table, derived via immunoSEQ multiplex PCR, lists solely in-frame clones and lacks some. Of 150,000 to 200,000 clones in the sample, approximately 92% were seen once. The sample is drawn from a study of T cell responses to AZD1222 COVID-19 vaccine. General study results and limits: The study sampled repertoires only after the peak T cell response. Reports say nearly half of spike-specific TCRs go after unmutated variant regions. Spike-specific TCR breadth and depth grew following two AZD1222 doses. The donor cohort was predominantly white British with a female majority, and clonal diversity may have been underestimated.

Trimming pared 2 bases from V and 0 bases from J, leaving 7 bases between. This CDR3 spans 14 amino acids. Germline loops: CDR1 MDHEN, CDR2 SYDVKM. This TCR was sampled from an adult in good health. This chain joins TRBV28 and TRBJ1-1; D ambiguous. Sequences were derived from peripheral blood, sampled on day 0 of AZD1222 vaccination. The CDR3 DNA is TGTGCCAGCAGTTTAGCCGGGGTGAACACTGAAGCTTTCTTT. As protein: CASSLAGVNTEAFF.